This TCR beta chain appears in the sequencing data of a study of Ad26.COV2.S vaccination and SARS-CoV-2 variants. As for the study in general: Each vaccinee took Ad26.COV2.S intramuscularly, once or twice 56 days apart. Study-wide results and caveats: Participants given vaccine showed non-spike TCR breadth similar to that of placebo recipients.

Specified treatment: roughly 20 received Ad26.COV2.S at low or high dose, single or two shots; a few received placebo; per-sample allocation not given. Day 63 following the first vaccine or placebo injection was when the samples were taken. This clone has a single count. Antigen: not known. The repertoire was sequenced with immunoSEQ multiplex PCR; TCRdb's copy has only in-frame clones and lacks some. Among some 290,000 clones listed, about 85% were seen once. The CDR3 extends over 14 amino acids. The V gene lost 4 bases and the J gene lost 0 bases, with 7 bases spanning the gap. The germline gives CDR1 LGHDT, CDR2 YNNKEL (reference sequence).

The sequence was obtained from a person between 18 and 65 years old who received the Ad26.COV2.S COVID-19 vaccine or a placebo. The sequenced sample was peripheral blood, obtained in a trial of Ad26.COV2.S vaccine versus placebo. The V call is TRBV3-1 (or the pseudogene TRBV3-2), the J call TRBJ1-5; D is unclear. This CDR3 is CASSPGDSNQPQHF. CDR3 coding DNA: TGTGCCAGCAGCCCCGGGGATAGCAATCAGCCCCAGCATTTT.